One sample yielded the 18 T cell receptor beta chains listed below, sequenced in a study of cytomegalovirus exposure and HLA in healthy donors. The method was immunoSEQ multiplex PCR; TCRdb's version includes in-frame clones alone and lacks a portion of them. The data contain 250,000 to 300,000 clones, 85% to 90% of them singletons. Sequencing was performed on PBMCs. The receptors originated from a woman aged 18-29 years in good health and CMV-seronegative.

The chain recombines TRBV6-5 with TRBJ1-5; weak D call: TRBD1 (5 bases). The CDR3 sequence is 13 residues long. Trimming removed 4 bases at V and 4 bases at J, with 8 bases between. Germline-derived CDR1 and CDR2 are MNHEY and SVGAGI. CDR3 in DNA: TGTGCCAGCAGTTTTGACAGAAATCAGCCCCAGCATTTT. Translating it yields CASSFDRNQPQHF.

This clone was detected once. The rearrangement uses TRBV7-6 and TRBJ1-1, with TRBD1 as a possible D gene (5 bases). The CDR3 length is 16 residues. V was shortened by 3 bases and J by 4 bases, with 18 bases between the two germline ends. Germline V CDR1 and CDR2: SGHVS, FNYEAQ. The CDR3 loop is CASSFRGGGPPTEAFF. The DNA of the CDR3 is TGTGCCAGCAGCTTTCGCGGGGGAGGGCCTCCCACTGAAGCTTTCTTT.

The chain recombines TRBV30 with TRBJ2-2, with 9 bases matching TRBD1. The V gene's germline CDR1 is GTSNPN and CDR2 SVGIG (reference sequence). This CDR3 is built from 14 residues. The J segment lost 4 bases and the V segment lost 5 bases, leaving 5 bases of the junction unmatched. The CDR3 protein is CAWGTGQSTGELFF. CDR3 DNA sequence: TGTGCCTGGGGGACAGGGCAGAGCACCGGGGAGCTGTTTTTT.

In its sample, this clone was seen once. This chain links TRBV27 with TRBJ2-5, with D possibly matching TRBD2 (6 bases). Germline lookup yields CDR1 MNHEY and CDR2 SMNVEV (reference sequence). The ends were cut back, 0 bases at V and 7 bases at J, with 18 bases in the middle. The CDR3 has 16 residues. CDR3 in DNA: TGTGCCAGCAGTTTATCAATACGGGGGAGGCTGGGGACCCAGTACTTC. It is translated as CASSLSIRGRLGTQYF.

The chain has TRBV7-9 and TRBJ1-3, with TRBD1 identical over 7 bases. The CDR3 runs to 15 residues. The trim removed 0 bases at V and 6 bases at J, leaving 5 bases unmatched. The germline V gene encodes CDR1 SEHNR and CDR2 FQNEAQ (reference sequence). The CDR3 coding sequence is TGTGCCAGCAGCTTAGCCGGCGAGGGGGCAAACACCATATATTTT. It yields the protein CASSLAGEGANTIYF.

This sequence joins TRBV7-9 and TRBJ2-7, with D perhaps matching TRBD1 (5 bases). Trimming cost V 1 base and J 2 bases, with 15 bases left between them. The germline V gene encodes CDR1 SEHNR and CDR2 FQNEAQ (reference sequence). The CDR3 contains 16 residues. This CDR3 is CASSLVSQGKTYEQYF. The CDR3 DNA follows: TGTGCCAGCAGCTTAGTTTCCCAGGGAAAGACCTACGAGCAGTACTTC.

This rearrangement joins TRBV30 to TRBJ1-4, with TRBD1 as a possible D gene (6 bases). Germline values: CDR1 GTSNPN, CDR2 SVGIG (reference sequence). The length of the CDR3 is 14 residues. V dropped 0 bases and J dropped 7 bases, with 12 bases sitting between them. CDR3 region: CAWSVDRWGEKLFF. CDR3 nucleotides: TGTGCCTGGAGTGTAGACAGGTGGGGTGAAAAACTGTTTTTT.

This chain uses TRBV9 with TRBJ1-2, with D possibly TRBD1 on 5 matching bases. The CDR3 spans 15 residues. Trimming removed 0 bases at V and 0 bases at J, with 9 bases between. Germline V gene data show CDR1 as SGDLS and CDR2 as YYNGEE. The CDR3 here is CASSVAGHSNYGYTF. The CDR3 DNA reads TGTGCCAGCAGCGTAGCTGGACACTCTAACTATGGCTACACCTTC.

This clone was found once. The chain recombines TRBV19 with TRBJ2-2; D unresolved. The V gene lost 6 bases and the J gene lost 5 bases, with 10 bases spanning the gap. Germline V gives CDR1 LNHDA, CDR2 SQIVND (reference sequence). This CDR3 region has 13 residues. The CDR3 nucleotides read TGTGCCAGTAGCCTGGCCGGGACCGGGGAGCTGTTTTTT. This gives the protein CASSLAGTGELFF.

V gene TRBV11-3 combines with J gene TRBJ2-7, with D maybe TRBD2 (6 bases). Trimming cost V 0 bases and J 5 bases, with 14 bases left between them. Germline V CDR1 and CDR2: SGHNT, YENEEA. This CDR3 spans 15 amino acids. The CDR3: CASSLEGQGGHEQYF. The CDR3 coding sequence is TGTGCCAGCAGCTTAGAGGGGCAGGGAGGACACGAGCAGTACTTC.

The chain carries TRBV6-4 and TRBJ1-1; D not resolved. Germline V CDR1 and CDR2: MRHNA, SNTAGT. The V end lost 3 bases, the J end lost 7 bases, and 12 bases lay between the germline ends. The CDR3 covers 13 residues. The CDR3 DNA follows: TGTGCCAGCAGTGATTGGGCCGGTGGTGAAGCTTTCTTT. Its translation: CASSDWAGGEAFF.

The chain combines TRBV11-2 with TRBJ1-6; TRBD1 matches 7 bases. V lost 0 bases to trimming and J lost 7 bases; unmatched junction nucleotides: 3. The CDR3 extends over 15 amino acids. Germline CDR1 SGHAT, CDR2 FQNNGV. This chain's CDR3 is CASSLDAGGNSPLHF. In nucleotides, the CDR3 is TGTGCCAGCAGCTTAGATGCAGGGGGAAATTCACCCCTCCACTTT.

The chain is built from TRBV5-5 and TRBJ1-4; 7 bases agree with TRBD1. The CDR3 covers 15 residues. Germline CDR1 is SGHKS and CDR2 is YYEKEE (reference sequence). Trimming removed 2 bases from V and 5 bases from J; junction bases left unmatched: 6. The CDR3 DNA follows: TGTGCCAGCAGCTTCCGAGGACAGGAGAATGAAAAACTGTTTTTT. This gives the protein CASSFRGQENEKLFF.

V and J are TRBV11-2 and TRBJ2-7; a weak D match, TRBD1 (5 bases). V lost 2 bases to trimming and J lost 2 bases, with 16 bases between them. Germline CDR1 and CDR2: SGHAT and FQNNGV. This CDR3 contains 16 residues. CDR3 loop: CASSLISGASTYEQYF. The CDR3 DNA reads TGTGCCAGCAGCTTAATTAGTGGGGCCAGTACCTACGAGCAGTACTTC.

For this clone: Germline and junction disagree at one end, which may indicate a read error. J is TRBJ2-7 and V is TRBV7-7; 7 bases align to TRBD2. The CDR3 totals 15 residues. Per the germline V gene, CDR1 is SSHAT and CDR2 is FNYEAQ (reference sequence). The CDR3 coding sequence is TGTGCTAGCAGCTTAGCGGCTAGCGGAACCTACGAGCAGTACTTC. Protein: CASSLAASGTYEQYF.

This clone appeared once. The rearrangement links TRBV11-2 to TRBJ1-1; D perhaps matches TRBD1 (5 bases). This CDR3 comprises 13 residues. Trimming pared 0 bases from V and 11 bases from J, leaving 13 bases between. Germline assignment: CDR1 SGHAT and CDR2 FQNNGV. The CDR3 here is CASSLEGQGTAFF. The CDR3 DNA sequence: TGTGCCAGCAGCTTAGAAGGGCAGGGTACGGCTTTCTTT. Full variable domain (missing parts from reference TRBV11-2 and TRBJ1-1): EAGVAQSPRYKIIEKRQSVAFWCNPISGHATLYWYQQILGQGPKLLIQFQNNGVVDDSQLPKDRFSAERLKGVDSTLKIQPAKLEDSAVYLCASSLEGQGTAFFGQGTRLTVV.

The V and J genes are TRBV14 and TRBJ2-7, with a possible D match to TRBD1 (6 bases). Germline V gene lookup returns CDR1 SGHDN and CDR2 FVKESK. There are 14 residues in the CDR3. V shed 3 bases and J shed 2 bases, with 11 bases lying between them. The CDR3: CASSHGTPTYEQYF. The CDR3 nucleotides are TGTGCCAGCAGCCACGGGACACCAACCTACGAGCAGTACTTC.

The rearrangement links TRBV29-1 to TRBJ2-6, with 8 bases aligning to TRBD1. The CDR3 consists of 16 residues. V gave up 3 bases and J gave up 5 bases; unmatched junction bases: 9. Germline CDR1 and CDR2: SQVTM and ANQGSEA. The CDR3 spells CSVDYDRGLWANVLTF. The CDR3 region has the DNA TGCAGCGTTGATTATGACAGGGGCCTTTGGGCCAACGTCCTGACTTTC.